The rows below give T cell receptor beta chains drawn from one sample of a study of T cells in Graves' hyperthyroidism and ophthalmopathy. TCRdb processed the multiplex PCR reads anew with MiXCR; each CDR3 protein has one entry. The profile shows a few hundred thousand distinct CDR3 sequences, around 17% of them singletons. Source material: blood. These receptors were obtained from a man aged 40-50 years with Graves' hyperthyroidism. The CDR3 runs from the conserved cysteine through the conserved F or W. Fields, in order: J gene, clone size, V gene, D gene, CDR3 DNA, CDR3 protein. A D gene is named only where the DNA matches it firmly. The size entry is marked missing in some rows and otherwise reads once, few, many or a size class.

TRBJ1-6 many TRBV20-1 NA TGCAGTGCTGTGGGGGGTTCACCCCTCCACTTT CSAVGGSPLHF
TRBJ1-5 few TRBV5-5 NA TGTGCCAGCAGCTTGGGGTCTAGCCAGCCCCAGCATTTT CASSLGSSQPQHF
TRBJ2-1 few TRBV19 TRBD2 TGTGCCAGTAGTAGAGGACTAGCGGGGGGCCTAACGGGGAGTGAGCAGTTCTTC CASSRGLAGGLTGSEQFF
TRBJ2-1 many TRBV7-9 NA TGTGCCAGCAGCTTATCGGGGGCCTACAATGAGCAGTTCTTC CASSLSGAYNEQFF
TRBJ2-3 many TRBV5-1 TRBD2 TGCGCCAGCAGCGGAGTAGGGACTAGCGGGAGCACAGATACGCAGTATTTT CASSGVGTSGSTDTQYF
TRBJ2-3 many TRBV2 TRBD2 TGTGCCAGCAGTCGCCTCAGCGGGAGAGGGGAAGATACGCAGTATTTT CASSRLSGRGEDTQYF
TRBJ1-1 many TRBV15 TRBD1 TGTGCCACCAGCAGATCCGTGGGGGACAGGGAAGCTTTCTTT CATSRSVGDREAFF
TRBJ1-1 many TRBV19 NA TGTGCCAGTACACAGGGAGACACTGAAGCTTTCTTT CASTQGDTEAFF
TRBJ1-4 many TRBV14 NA TGTGCCAGCAGCCAAGATGCGGGGGGGCGCCCCGAAAAACTGTTTTTT CASSQDAGGRPEKLFF
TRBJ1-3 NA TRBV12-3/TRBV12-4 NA TGTGCCAGCAGTGAACAGCTTGGAAACACCATATATTTT CASSEQLGNTIYF
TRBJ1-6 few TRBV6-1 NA TGTGCCAGCAGTCGAGGTAGCAGGGTGGGATCACCCCTCCACTTT CASSRGSRVGSPLHF
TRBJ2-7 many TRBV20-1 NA TGCAGTGCTAGTACAGGGTTCTCCTACGAGCAGTACTTC CSASTGFSYEQYF
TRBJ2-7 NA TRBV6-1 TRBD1 TGTGCCAGCAGTTCTTCAGGGGGCGGCCAATCCTACGAGCAGTACTTC CASSSSGGGQSYEQYF
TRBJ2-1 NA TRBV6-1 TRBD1 TGTGCCAGCAGTTCGACAGGGGTTGAGGGCAATGAGCAGTTCTTC CASSSTGVEGNEQFF
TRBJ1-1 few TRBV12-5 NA TGTGCTAGTGGTCCTCATCAAACGGGACACGAAGCTTTCTTT CASGPHQTGHEAFF
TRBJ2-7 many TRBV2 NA TGTGCCAGCAGGTCCGGAAGCTACTACGAGCAGTACTTC CASRSGSYYEQYF
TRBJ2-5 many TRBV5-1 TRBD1 TGCGCCAGCAGCTCACCGGGACAGGAAGAGACCCAGTACTTC CASSSPGQEETQYF
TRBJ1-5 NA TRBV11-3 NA TGTGCCAGCAGCAAGGACGACAATCAGCCCCAGCATTTT CASSKDDNQPQHF
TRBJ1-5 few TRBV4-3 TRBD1 TGCGCCAGCAGCCAAGTCAGGGGGCATCAGCCCCAGCATTTT CASSQVRGHQPQHF
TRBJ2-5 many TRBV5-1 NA TGCGCCAGCAGCTTCGACGGGCAAGAGACCCAGTACTTC CASSFDGQETQYF
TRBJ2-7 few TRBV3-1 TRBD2 TGTGCCAGCAGCCAAGGTTCCACAGGACTAGCAGGCGAGCAGTACTTC CASSQGSTGLAGEQYF
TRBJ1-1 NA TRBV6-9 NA TGTGCCAGCAGTTATATACGTGAAGCTTTCTTT CASSYIREAFF
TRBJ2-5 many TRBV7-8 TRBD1 TGTGCCAGCAGCCCCAACAGGGGGCCGGGGGAGACCCAGTACTTC CASSPNRGPGETQYF
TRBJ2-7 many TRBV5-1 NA TGCGCCAGCAGCCAGCAGGGGTTGAGCTTCTACGAGCAGTACTTC CASSQQGLSFYEQYF
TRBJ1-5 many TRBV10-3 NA TGTGCCATCAGTGAGTCGACCGGGACAAGCTATCAGCCCCAGCATTTT CAISESTGTSYQPQHF
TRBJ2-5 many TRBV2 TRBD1 TGTGCCAGCATCCCCGACAGGGGCGCCGAGACCCAGTACTTC CASIPDRGAETQYF
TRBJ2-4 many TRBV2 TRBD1 TGTGCCAGCAGCGGGACAGGGGGAAACATTCAGTACTTC CASSGTGGNIQYF
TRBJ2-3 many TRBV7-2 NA TGTGCCAGCAGCTCGTCCACAGATACGCAGTATTTT CASSSSTDTQYF
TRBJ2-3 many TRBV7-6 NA TGTGCCAGCAGCCGTAGGAGCGGATTCACAGATACGCAGTATTTT CASSRRSGFTDTQYF
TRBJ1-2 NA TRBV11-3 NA TGTGCCAGCAGCCGTACGACAGCAGATAACTATGGCTACACCTTC CASSRTTADNYGYTF
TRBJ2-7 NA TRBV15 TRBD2 TGTGCCACCGCTCCTGGACTAGCGGGAACCTACGAGCAGTACTTC CATAPGLAGTYEQYF
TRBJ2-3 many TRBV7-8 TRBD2 TGTGCCAGCAGCTCAACTCGGACTAGCATAACAGATACGCAGTATTTT CASSSTRTSITDTQYF
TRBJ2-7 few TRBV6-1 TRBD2 TGTGCCAGCAGCCACCAAGGACTAGCGGGGAATTTCTACGAGCAGTACTTC CASSHQGLAGNFYEQYF
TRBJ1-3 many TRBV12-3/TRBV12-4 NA TGTGCCAGCAGTTTAGACTCTGGAAACACCATATATTTT CASSLDSGNTIYF
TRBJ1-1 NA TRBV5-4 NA TGTGCCAGCAGCCCCTTCGGGAACACTGAAGCTTTCTTT CASSPFGNTEAFF
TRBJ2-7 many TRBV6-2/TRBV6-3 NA TGTGCCAGCAGAGGGACGGTGTACGAGCAGTACTTC CASRGTVYEQYF
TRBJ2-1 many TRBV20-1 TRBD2 TGCAGTGCTGTGCTAGCGGGCTCGAATGAGCAGTTCTTC CSAVLAGSNEQFF
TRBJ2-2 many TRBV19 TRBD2 TGTGCCAGTAGTATCGGCGCGGGGGGCACTACCGGGGAGCTGTTTTTT CASSIGAGGTTGELFF
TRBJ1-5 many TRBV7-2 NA TGTGCCAGCAGCTTAGTTTTGGGTAGTCCAGGCAATCAGCCCCAGCATTTT CASSLVLGSPGNQPQHF
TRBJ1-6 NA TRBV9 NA TGTGCCAGCAGCGGGGGGAAAGGTGCGTCCTCCTATAATTCACCCCTCCACTTT CASSGGKGASSYNSPLHF
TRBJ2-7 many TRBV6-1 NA TGTGCCAGCACCTCAGTCGCGTGGCAGGCCGAAACCTACGAGCAGTACTTC CASTSVAWQAETYEQYF
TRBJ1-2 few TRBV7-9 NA TGTGCCAGCAGCTCGACAGTACTCAGTGGGCATGGCTACACCTTC CASSSTVLSGHGYTF
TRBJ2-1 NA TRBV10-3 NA TGTGCCATCAGAAGACAGGACAATGAGCAGTTCTTC CAIRRQDNEQFF
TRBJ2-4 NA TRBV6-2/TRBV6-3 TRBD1 TGTGCCAGCAGCGGCCGACAGGGAATAAAAAACATTCAGTACTTC CASSGRQGIKNIQYF
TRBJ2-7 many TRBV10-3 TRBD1 TGTGCCATCAGGACGACAGGGTCCGAGCAGTACTTC CAIRTTGSEQYF
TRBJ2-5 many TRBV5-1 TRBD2 TGCGCCAGCAGCTCGGGGGGGTCTGTGGGGCCCCAAGAGACCCAGTACTTC CASSSGGSVGPQETQYF
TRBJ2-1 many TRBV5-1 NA TGCGCCAGCAGCTCGGACAGCTACAATGAGCAGTTCTTC CASSSDSYNEQFF
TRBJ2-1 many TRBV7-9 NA TGTGCCAGCAACCCCAGAGGGACCTACAATGAGCAGTTCTTC CASNPRGTYNEQFF
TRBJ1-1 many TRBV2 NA TGTGCCAGCAGTGAGGGGGGTCACACTGAAGCTTTCTTT CASSEGGHTEAFF
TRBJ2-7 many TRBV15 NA TGTGCCACCAGCAGAGATTATGGCCCGTACGAGCAGTACTTC CATSRDYGPYEQYF
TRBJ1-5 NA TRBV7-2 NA TGTGCCAGCAGCTCCCCGTTTGGGGAGCCCCACCATTTT CASSSPFGEPHHF
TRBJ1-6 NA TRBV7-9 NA TGTGCCAGCAGCTTAGAAGGGAATTCACCCCTCCACTTT CASSLEGNSPLHF
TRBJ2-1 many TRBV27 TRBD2 TGTGCCAGCAGTTTGGGTCAGGTCCTGACTAGCGGGGGATATGAGCAGTTCTTC CASSLGQVLTSGGYEQFF
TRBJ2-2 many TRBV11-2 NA TGTGCCAGCAGCTTAGGTCCGGGGGGCGCGAACACCGGGGAGCTGTTTTTT CASSLGPGGANTGELFF
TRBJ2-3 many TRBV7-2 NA TGTGCCAGCAGCCAGGGTTTTGGAGATACGCAGTATTTT CASSQGFGDTQYF